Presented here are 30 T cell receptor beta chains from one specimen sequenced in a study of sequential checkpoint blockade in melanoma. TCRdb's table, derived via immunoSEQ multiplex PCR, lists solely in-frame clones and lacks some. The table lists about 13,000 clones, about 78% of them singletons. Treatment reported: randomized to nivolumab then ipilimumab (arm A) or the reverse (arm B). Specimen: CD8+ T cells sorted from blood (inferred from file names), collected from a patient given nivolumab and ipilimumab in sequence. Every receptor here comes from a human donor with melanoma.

In DNA form, the CDR3 reads TGTGCCAGCGCGACAGGCAGGGCCCGTGGCTACACCTTC. Its translation is CASATGRARGYTF. This chain uses TRBV9 with TRBJ1-2; TRBD1 might be the D (6 bases). The V end was cut by 7 bases, the J end by 7 bases, with 17 bases between. CDR1 is SGDLS, CDR2 YYNGEE, per germline. CDR3 length: 13 amino acids.

The CDR3 loop reads CASSFQGATGNTIYF. The DNA of the CDR3 is TGTGCCAGCAGCTTTCAGGGGGCGACTGGAAACACCATATATTTT. This chain links TRBV5-4 with TRBJ1-3; TRBD1 aligns across 8 bases. This CDR3 has 15 residues. CDR1 is SGHNT, CDR2 YYREEE, per germline (reference sequence). Germline trimming cut 2 bases from V and 2 bases from J; bases unmatched to any gene: 3. Complete variable domain (other parts from reference TRBV5-4 and TRBJ1-3): ETGVTQSPTHLIKTRGQQVTLRCSSQSGHNTVSWYQQALGQGPQFIFQYYREEENGRGNFPPRFSGLQFPNYSSELNVNALELDDSALYLCASSFQGATGNTIYFGEGSWLTVV.

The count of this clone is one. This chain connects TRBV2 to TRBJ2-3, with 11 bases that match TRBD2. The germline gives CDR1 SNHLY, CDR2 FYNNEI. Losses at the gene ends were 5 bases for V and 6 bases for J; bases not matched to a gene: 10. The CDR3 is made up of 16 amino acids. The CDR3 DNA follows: TGTGCCAGCAGTCCGTTGACTAGCGGGGTTGTGGATACGCAGTATTTT. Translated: CASSPLTSGVVDTQYF.

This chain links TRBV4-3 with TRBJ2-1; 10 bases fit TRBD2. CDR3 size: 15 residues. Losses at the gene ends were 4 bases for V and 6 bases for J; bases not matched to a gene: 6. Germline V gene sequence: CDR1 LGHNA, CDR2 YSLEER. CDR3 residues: CASSPIAGGGNEQFF. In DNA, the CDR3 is TGCGCCAGCAGCCCCATAGCGGGAGGTGGCAATGAGCAGTTCTTC.

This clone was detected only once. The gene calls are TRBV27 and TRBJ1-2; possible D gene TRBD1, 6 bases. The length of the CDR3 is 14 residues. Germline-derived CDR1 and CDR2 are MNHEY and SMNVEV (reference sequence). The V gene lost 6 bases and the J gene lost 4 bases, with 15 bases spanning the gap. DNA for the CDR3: TGTGCCAGCAGCTTACAGGGAGGTGGCTATGGCTACACCTTC. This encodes CASSLQGGGYGYTF.

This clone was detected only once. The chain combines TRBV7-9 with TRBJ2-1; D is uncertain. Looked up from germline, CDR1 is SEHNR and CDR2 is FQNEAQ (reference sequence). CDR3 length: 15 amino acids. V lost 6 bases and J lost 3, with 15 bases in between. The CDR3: CASRSLEPNYNEQFF. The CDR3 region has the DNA TGTGCCAGCAGATCACTCGAACCAAACTACAATGAGCAGTTCTTC. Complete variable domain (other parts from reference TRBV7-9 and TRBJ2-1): DTGVSQNPRHKITKRGQNVTFRCDPISEHNRLYWYRQTLGQGPEFLTYFQNEAQLEKSRLLSDRFSAERPKGSFSTLEIQRTEQGDSAMYLCASRSLEPNYNEQFFGPGTRLTVL.

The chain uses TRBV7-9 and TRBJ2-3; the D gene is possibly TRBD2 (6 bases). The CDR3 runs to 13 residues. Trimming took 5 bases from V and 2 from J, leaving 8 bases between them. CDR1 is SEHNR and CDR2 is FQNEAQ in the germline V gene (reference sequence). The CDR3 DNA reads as TGTGCCAGCAGCCGGGACTCCACAGATACGCAGTATTTT. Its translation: CASSRDSTDTQYF.

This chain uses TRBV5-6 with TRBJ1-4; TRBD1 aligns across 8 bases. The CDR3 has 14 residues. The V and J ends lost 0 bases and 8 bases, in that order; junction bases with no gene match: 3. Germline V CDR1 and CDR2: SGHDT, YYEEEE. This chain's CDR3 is CASSLGTGFEKLFF. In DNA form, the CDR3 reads TGTGCCAGCAGCTTGGGGACAGGGTTCGAAAAACTGTTTTTT.

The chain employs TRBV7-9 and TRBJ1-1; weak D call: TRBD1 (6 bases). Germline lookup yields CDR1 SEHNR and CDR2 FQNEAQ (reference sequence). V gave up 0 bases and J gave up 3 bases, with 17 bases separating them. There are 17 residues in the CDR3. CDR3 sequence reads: CASSLASGGGWDTEAFF. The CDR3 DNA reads TGTGCCAGCAGCTTAGCATCGGGGGGCGGGTGGGACACTGAAGCTTTCTTT. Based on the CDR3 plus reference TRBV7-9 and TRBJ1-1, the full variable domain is DTGVSQNPRHKITKRGQNVTFRCDPISEHNRLYWYRQTLGQGPEFLTYFQNEAQLEKSRLLSDRFSAERPKGSFSTLEIQRTEQGDSAMYLCASSLASGGGWDTEAFFGQGTRLTVV.

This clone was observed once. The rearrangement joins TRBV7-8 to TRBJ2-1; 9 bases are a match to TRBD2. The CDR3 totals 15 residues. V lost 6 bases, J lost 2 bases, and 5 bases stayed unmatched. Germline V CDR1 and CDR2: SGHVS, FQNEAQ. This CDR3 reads CASRETSGPYNEQFF. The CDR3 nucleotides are TGTGCCAGCAGAGAAACTAGCGGGCCCTACAATGAGCAGTTCTTC.

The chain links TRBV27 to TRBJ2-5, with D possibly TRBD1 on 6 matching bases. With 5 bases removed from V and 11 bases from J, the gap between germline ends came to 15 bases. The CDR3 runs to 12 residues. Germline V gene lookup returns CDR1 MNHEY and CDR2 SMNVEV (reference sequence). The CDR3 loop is CASSITGREQYF. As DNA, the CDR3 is TGTGCCAGCAGTATCACAGGGAGAGAGCAGTACTTC.

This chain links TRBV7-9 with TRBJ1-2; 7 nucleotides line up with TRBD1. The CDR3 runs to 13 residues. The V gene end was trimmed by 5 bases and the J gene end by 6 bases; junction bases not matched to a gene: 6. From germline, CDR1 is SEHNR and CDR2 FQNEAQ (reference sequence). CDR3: CASSQTGSDGYTF. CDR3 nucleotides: TGTGCCAGCAGCCAGACAGGGTCGGATGGCTACACCTTC.

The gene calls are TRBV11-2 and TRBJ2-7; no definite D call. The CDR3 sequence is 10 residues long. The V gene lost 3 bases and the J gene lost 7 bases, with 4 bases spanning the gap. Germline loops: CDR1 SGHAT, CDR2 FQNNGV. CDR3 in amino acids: CASSLREQYF. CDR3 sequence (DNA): TGTGCCAGCAGCTTGAGGGAGCAGTACTTC.

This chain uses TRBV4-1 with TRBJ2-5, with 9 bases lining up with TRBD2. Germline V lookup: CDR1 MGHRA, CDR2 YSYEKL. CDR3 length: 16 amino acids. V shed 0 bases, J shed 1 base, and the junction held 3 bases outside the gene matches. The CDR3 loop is CASSQETSGFQETQYF. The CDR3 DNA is TGCGCCAGCAGCCAAGAAACTAGCGGGTTCCAAGAGACCCAGTACTTC.

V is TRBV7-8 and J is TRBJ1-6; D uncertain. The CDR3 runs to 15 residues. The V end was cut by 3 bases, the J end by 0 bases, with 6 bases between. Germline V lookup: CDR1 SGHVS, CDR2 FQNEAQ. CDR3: CASSFGSSYNSPLHF. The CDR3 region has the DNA TGTGCCAGCAGCTTCGGGAGCTCCTATAATTCACCCCTCCACTTT.

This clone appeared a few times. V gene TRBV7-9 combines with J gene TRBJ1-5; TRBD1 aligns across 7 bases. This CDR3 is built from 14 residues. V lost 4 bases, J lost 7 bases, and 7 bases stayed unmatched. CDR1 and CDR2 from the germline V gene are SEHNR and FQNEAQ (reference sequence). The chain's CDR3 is CASSSEGAVQPQHF. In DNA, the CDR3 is TGTGCCAGCAGCTCTGAGGGGGCCGTGCAGCCCCAGCATTTT.

The CDR3 sequence is CASTPMGLAGGVFEQYF. The CDR3 DNA is TGTGCCAGCACCCCAATGGGACTAGCGGGGGGGGTTTTCGAGCAGTACTTC. The rearrangement uses TRBV7-6 and TRBJ2-7, with 16 bases lining up with TRBD2. Germline V gene sequence: CDR1 SGHVS, CDR2 FNYEAQ. V lost 7 bases to trimming and J lost 6 bases; unmatched junction nucleotides: 12. This CDR3 is built from 17 residues.

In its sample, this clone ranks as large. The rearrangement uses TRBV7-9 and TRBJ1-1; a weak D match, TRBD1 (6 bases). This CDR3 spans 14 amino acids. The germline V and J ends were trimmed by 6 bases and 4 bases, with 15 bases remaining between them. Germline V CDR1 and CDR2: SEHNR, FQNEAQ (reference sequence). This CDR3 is CASSSGVLGTEAFF. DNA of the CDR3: TGTGCCAGCAGTTCAGGGGTTTTGGGCACTGAAGCTTTCTTT.

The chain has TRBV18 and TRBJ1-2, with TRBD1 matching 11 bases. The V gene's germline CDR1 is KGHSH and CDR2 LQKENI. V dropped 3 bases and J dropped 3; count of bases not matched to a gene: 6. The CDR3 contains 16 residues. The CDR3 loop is CASSPLDRGRDYGYTF. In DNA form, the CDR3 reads TGTGCCAGCTCACCTTTGGACAGGGGGCGCGACTATGGCTACACCTTC.

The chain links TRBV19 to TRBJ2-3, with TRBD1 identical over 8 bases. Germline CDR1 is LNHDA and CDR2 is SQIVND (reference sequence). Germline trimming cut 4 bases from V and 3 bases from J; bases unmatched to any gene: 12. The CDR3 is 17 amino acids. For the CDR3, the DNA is TGTGCCAGTAGTACACTGGACAGGGAGTATTTGACAGATACGCAGTATTTT. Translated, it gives CASSTLDREYLTDTQYF.

The CDR3: CASSVSGGATGELFF. For the CDR3, the DNA is TGTGCCAGCAGCGTAAGCGGGGGGGCAACCGGGGAGCTGTTTTTT. V and J are TRBV9 and TRBJ2-2; 10 positions match TRBD2. The germline V gene encodes CDR1 SGDLS and CDR2 YYNGEE. Trimming removed 1 base from V and 5 bases from J; junction bases left unmatched: 2. CDR3 size: 15 residues.

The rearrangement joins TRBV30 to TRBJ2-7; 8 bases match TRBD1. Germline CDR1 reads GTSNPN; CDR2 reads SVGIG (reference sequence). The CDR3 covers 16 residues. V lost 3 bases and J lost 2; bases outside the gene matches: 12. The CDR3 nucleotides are TGTGCCTGGAGCCAAAATCCGGGACAGGCCACCTACGAGCAGTACTTC. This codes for CAWSQNPGQATYEQYF.

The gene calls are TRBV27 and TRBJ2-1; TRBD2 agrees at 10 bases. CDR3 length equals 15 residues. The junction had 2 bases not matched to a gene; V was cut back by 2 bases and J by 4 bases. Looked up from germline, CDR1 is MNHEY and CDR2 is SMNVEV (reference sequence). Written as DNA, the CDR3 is TGTGCCAGCAGTTTAGGACTAGCGGTATACAATGAGCAGTTCTTC. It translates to CASSLGLAVYNEQFF.

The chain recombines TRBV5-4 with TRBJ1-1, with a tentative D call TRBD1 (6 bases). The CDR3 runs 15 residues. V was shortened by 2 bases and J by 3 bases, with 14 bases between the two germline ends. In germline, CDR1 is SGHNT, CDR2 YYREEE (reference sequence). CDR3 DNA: TGTGCCAGCAGCTTAGGGGGAATTGGCTACACTGAAGCTTTCTTT. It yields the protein CASSLGGIGYTEAFF.

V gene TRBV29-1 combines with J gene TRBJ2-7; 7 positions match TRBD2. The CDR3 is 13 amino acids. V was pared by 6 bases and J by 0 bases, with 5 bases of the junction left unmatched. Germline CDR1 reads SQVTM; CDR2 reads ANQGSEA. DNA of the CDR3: TGCAGCGTCCGCGGGGGAAGCTCCTACGAGCAGTACTTC. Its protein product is CSVRGGSSYEQYF.

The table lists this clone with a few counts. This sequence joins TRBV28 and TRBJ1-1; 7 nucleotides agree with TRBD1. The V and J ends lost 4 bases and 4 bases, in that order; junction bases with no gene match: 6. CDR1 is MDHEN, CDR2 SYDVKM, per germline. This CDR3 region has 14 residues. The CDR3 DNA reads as TGTGCCAGCAGTTGGAGACAGGGTTCCACTGAAGCTTTCTTT. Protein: CASSWRQGSTEAFF.

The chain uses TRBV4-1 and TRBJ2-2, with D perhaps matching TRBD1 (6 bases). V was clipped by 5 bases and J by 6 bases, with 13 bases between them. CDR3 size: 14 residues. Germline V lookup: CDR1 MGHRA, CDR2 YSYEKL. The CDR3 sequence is CASSYPQGSGELFF. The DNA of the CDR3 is TGCGCCAGCAGCTACCCGCAGGGGTCCGGGGAGCTGTTTTTT.

CDR3 sequence: CASSFTGTPYEQYF. CDR3 DNA: TGTGCCAGCAGTTTCACAGGGACCCCCTACGAGCAGTACTTC. The chain is built from TRBV27 and TRBJ2-7; TRBD1 might be the D (6 bases). Germline V lookup: CDR1 MNHEY, CDR2 SMNVEV (reference sequence). The CDR3 consists of 14 residues. V lost 3 bases, J lost 2 bases, and 11 bases lay in between.

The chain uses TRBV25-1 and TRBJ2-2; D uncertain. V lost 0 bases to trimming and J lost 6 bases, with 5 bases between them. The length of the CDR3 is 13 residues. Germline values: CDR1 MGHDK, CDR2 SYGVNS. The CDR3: CASSEYTAGELFF. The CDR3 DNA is TGTGCCAGCAGTGAATATACAGCCGGGGAGCTGTTTTTT. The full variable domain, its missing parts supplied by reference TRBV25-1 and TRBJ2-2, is EADIYQTPRYLVIGTGKKITLECSQTMGHDKMYWYQQDPGMELHLIHYSYGVNSTEKGDLSSESTVSRIRTEHFPLTLESARPSHTSQYLCASSEYTAGELFFGEGSRLTVL.

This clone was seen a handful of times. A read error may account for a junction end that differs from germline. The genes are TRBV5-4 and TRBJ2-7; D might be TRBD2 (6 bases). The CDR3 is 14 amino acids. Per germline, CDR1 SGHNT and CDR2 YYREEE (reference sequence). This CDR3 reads CASSPDFSGYEQYF. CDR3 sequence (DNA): TGCGCCAGCAGCCCGGACTTTAGCGGCTACGAGCAGTACTTC. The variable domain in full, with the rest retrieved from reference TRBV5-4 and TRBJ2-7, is ETGVTQSPTHLIKTRGQQVTLRCSSQSGHNTVSWYQQALGQGPQFIFQYYREEENGRGNFPPRFSGLQFPNYSSELNVNALELDDSALYLCASSPDFSGYEQYFGPGTRLTVT.